This entry lists 19 T cell receptor beta chains sequenced from one sample in a study of PD-1 blockade in classical Hodgkin lymphoma. No patient escaped relapse after autologous stem cell transplantation, and brentuximab vedotin exposure varied. The protocol was immunoSEQ multiplex PCR, while the TCRdb copy is restricted to in-frame clones and leaves out a portion. Among fewer than 70,000 clones listed, approximately 90% were seen once. This specimen consisted of peripheral blood mononuclear cells (PBMCs), obtained before the second cycle of nivolumab. These receptors were collected from a human donor with classical Hodgkin lymphoma.

The chain combines TRBV28 with TRBJ2-7; D ambiguous. Per germline, CDR1 MDHEN and CDR2 SYDVKM. The V end lost 5 bases, the J end lost 2 bases, and 16 bases lay between the germline ends. The CDR3 loop spans 15 amino acids. CDR3 residues: CASSRAGPGPYEQYF. Written as DNA, the CDR3 is TGTGCCAGCAGTCGAGCCGGGCCCGGACCCTACGAGCAGTACTTC. Variable domain in full (rest from reference TRBV28 and TRBJ2-7): DVKVTQSSRYLVKRTGEKVFLECVQDMDHENMFWYRQDPGLGLRLIYFSYDVKMKEKGDIPEGYSVSREKKERFSLILESASTNQTSMYLCASSRAGPGPYEQYFGPGTRLTVT.

The V call is TRBV2, the J call TRBJ1-4; a weak D match, TRBD1 (5 bases). Germline lookup yields CDR1 SNHLY and CDR2 FYNNEI. With 3 bases removed from V and 10 bases from J, the gap between germline ends came to 12 bases. This CDR3 has 13 amino acids. The CDR3 reads CASSEGQLVKLFF. The DNA for the CDR3 is TGTGCCAGCAGTGAGGGGCAACTGGTAAAACTGTTTTTT.

J is TRBJ2-3 and V is TRBV5-1, with 8 bases lining up with TRBD2. Germline V CDR1 and CDR2: SGHRS, YFSETQ. The V gene end was trimmed by 1 base and the J gene end by 9 bases; junction bases not matched to a gene: 7. The CDR3 covers 14 residues. In DNA, the CDR3 is TGCGCCAGCAGCTTGTCGGGGGGGCAAGAGACGCAGTATTTT. Translating gives CASSLSGGQETQYF.

The J gene is TRBJ1-5, the V gene TRBV7-8; 9 bases align to TRBD1. The J segment lost 7 bases and the V segment lost 5 bases, leaving 9 bases of the junction unmatched. CDR3 length: 15 amino acids. The V gene's germline CDR1 is SGHVS and CDR2 FQNEAQ. CDR3 coding DNA: TGTGCCAGCAGCCGTACTAGGACAGGGGACCAGCCCCAGCATTTT. Translated: CASSRTRTGDQPQHF.

The rearrangement joins TRBV2 to TRBJ2-7, with 7 bases lining up with TRBD2. V was pared by 4 bases and J by 3 bases, with 6 bases of the junction left unmatched. The CDR3 length is 14 residues. CDR1 is SNHLY and CDR2 is FYNNEI in the germline V gene. CDR3 loop: CASSGGGTNYEQYF. DNA of the CDR3: TGTGCCAGCAGTGGGGGGGGAACCAACTACGAGCAGTACTTC.

Turning to this clone: It is unclear where the CDR3 begins or ends on the DNA, so no DNA is shown, and the CDR3 is as TCRdb lists it. The chain is built from TRBV28 and TRBJ1-5; the table names TRBD1, a call not compared with the DNA. The CDR3 is 21 residues long, ends included. Looked up from germline, CDR1 is MDHEN and CDR2 is SYDVKM. The CDR3 reads CASSLRTFGPGRSWGNQPQHF.

The J gene is TRBJ2-5, the V gene TRBV12-5; D is perhaps TRBD1 (6 bases). Germline CDR1 reads LGHNT; CDR2 reads FRNRAP. This CDR3 has 14 amino acids. Trimming pared 2 bases from V and 5 bases from J, leaving 12 bases between. CDR3 loop: CASGLSRGSETQYF. The CDR3 region has the DNA TGTGCTAGTGGTTTGTCCAGGGGCTCGGAGACCCAGTACTTC.

J is TRBJ2-5 and V is TRBV5-1, with 12 positions matching TRBD2. The CDR3 is made up of 14 amino acids. After removal of 3 bases from V and 5 bases from J, the junction contained 2 bases not matched to a gene. From germline, CDR1 is SGHRS and CDR2 YFSETQ. The CDR3 loop reads CASSWTSGVETQYF. For the CDR3, the DNA is TGCGCCAGCAGCTGGACTAGCGGGGTCGAGACCCAGTACTTC.

V and J are TRBV5-1 and TRBJ2-7, with a weak D call TRBD2 (6 bases). The CDR3 consists of 14 residues. The V end lost 4 bases, the J end lost 5 bases, and 16 bases lay between the germline ends. Germline lookup yields CDR1 SGHRS and CDR2 YFSETQ. The CDR3 is CASSGGSSGNEQYF. The CDR3 nucleotides read TGCGCCAGCAGCGGGGGGTCGTCAGGGAACGAGCAGTACTTC.

The chain couples TRBV5-1 to TRBJ1-1, with D unresolved. The germline V gene encodes CDR1 SGHRS and CDR2 YFSETQ. Trimming took 0 bases from V and 4 from J, leaving 10 bases between them. The CDR3 is 14 amino acids. Written as DNA, the CDR3 is TGCGCCAGCAGCTTGGATAGGTGGGGCACTGAAGCTTTCTTT. Its translation is CASSLDRWGTEAFF.

The rearrangement links TRBV7-9 to TRBJ2-1, with D maybe TRBD1 (5 bases). The germline V gene has CDR1 SEHNR and CDR2 FQNEAQ (reference sequence). The V gene lost 5 bases and the J gene lost 7 bases, with 21 bases spanning the gap. CDR3 size: 16 residues. The CDR3 protein is CASSPRDSSKLNEQFF. The CDR3 DNA sequence: TGTGCCAGCAGCCCTCGCGACAGCTCGAAGCTGAATGAGCAGTTCTTC.

The chain employs TRBV21-1 and TRBJ2-3. TRBV21-1 corresponds to a pseudogene. CDR3 length equals 15 residues. The CDR3 DNA follows: TGTGCCAGAGCGGCGACGGGACCAAGCACAGATACGCAGTATTTT. Protein product: CARAATGPSTDTQYF.

The chain joins TRBV5-1 to TRBJ2-2; weak D call: TRBD2 (6 bases). From germline, CDR1 is SGHRS and CDR2 YFSETQ. Trimming pared 2 bases from V and 6 bases from J, leaving 11 bases between. This CDR3 is built from 14 residues. The chain's CDR3 is CASSFGAGPGELFF. CDR3 nucleotides: TGCGCCAGCAGCTTTGGAGCGGGCCCCGGGGAGCTGTTTTTT. The full variable domain, completed using reference TRBV5-1 and TRBJ2-2, is KAGVTQTPRYLIKTRGQQVTLSCSPISGHRSVSWYQQTPGQGLQFLFEYFSETQRNKGNFPGRFSGRQFSNSRSEMNVSTLELGDSALYLCASSFGAGPGELFFGEGSRLTVL.

This sequence joins TRBV30 and TRBJ2-7; D might be TRBD2 (5 bases). V was cut by 3 bases and J by 2 bases, with 5 bases left in between. The germline V gene encodes CDR1 GTSNPN and CDR2 SVGIG (reference sequence). The CDR3 covers 11 residues. The CDR3 DNA reads as TGTGCCTGGAGCGGGACCTACGAGCAGTACTTC. It specifies CAWSGTYEQYF.

The CDR3 protein is CASSLNQNYGYTF. In DNA form, the CDR3 reads TGTGCCAGCAGCTTGAATCAGAACTATGGCTACACCTTC. The rearrangement uses TRBV16 and TRBJ1-2; D is uncertain. CDR1 and CDR2 (germline): KGHSY, FQNENV. The ends were cut back, 5 bases at V and 2 bases at J, with 9 bases in the middle. The CDR3 is 13 amino acids. Full variable domain (rest looked up from reference TRBV16 and TRBJ1-2): GEEVAQTPKHLVRGEGQKAKLYCAPIKGHSYVFWYQQVLKNEFKFLISFQNENVFDETGMPKERFSAKCLPNSPCSLEIQATKLEDSAVYFCASSLNQNYGYTFGSGTRLTVV.

V and J are TRBV2 and TRBJ2-7; TRBD1 is a possible D gene (6 bases). The CDR3 is 13 residues long. Germline V gene data show CDR1 as SNHLY and CDR2 as FYNNEI. With 5 bases removed from V and 2 bases from J, the gap between germline ends came to 10 bases. The CDR3 sequence: CASSIGTPYEQYF. CDR3 sequence (DNA): TGTGCCAGCAGTATAGGGACACCCTACGAGCAGTACTTC.

This chain links TRBV6-4 with TRBJ1-1; D unresolved. CDR3 length: 13 amino acids. Germline CDR1 reads MRHNA; CDR2 reads SNTAGT. The V end was cut by 5 bases, the J end by 0 bases, with 7 bases between. In DNA form, the CDR3 reads TGTGCCAGCAGTCAGACACTGAACACTGAAGCTTTCTTT. It codes for CASSQTLNTEAFF.

The chain is built from TRBV6-5 and TRBJ2-3; D gene uncertain. This CDR3 is built from 11 residues. V lost 10 bases to trimming and J lost 4 bases, with 9 bases between them. Germline V gene sequence: CDR1 MNHEY, CDR2 SVGAGI. The chain's CDR3 is CATFRSDTQYF. The CDR3 DNA reads as TGTGCCACCTTCAGGTCAGATACGCAGTATTTT.

This clone was picked up one time. This rearrangement joins TRBV7-9 to TRBJ1-2; D unresolved. CDR3 length equals 11 residues. V was shortened by 4 bases and J by 8 bases, with 8 bases between the two germline ends. Germline V CDR1 and CDR2: SEHNR, FQNEAQ (reference sequence). The CDR3: CASSSTRGYTF. The CDR3 DNA reads as TGTGCCAGCAGCTCCACGCGAGGCTACACCTTC.